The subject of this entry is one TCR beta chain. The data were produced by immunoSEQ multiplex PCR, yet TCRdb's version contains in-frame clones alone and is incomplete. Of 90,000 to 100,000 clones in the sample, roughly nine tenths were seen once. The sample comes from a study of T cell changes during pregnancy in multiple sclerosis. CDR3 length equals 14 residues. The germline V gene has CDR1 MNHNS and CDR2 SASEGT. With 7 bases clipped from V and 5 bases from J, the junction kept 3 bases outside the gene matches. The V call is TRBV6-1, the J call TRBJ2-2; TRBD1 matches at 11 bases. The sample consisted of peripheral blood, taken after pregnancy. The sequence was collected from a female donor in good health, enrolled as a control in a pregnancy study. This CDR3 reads CASTGTGGTGELFF. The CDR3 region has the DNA TGTGCCAGCACCGGGACAGGGGGAACCGGGGAGCTGTTTTTT.